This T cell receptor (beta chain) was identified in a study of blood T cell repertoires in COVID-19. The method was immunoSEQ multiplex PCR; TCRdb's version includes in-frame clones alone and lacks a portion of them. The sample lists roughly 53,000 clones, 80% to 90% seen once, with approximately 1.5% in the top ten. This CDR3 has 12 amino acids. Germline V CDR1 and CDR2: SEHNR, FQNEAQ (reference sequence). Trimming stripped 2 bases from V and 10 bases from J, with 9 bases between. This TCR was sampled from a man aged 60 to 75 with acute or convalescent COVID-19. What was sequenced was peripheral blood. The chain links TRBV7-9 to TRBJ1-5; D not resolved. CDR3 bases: TGTGCCAGCAGCTTAAAGACGGGTCCCCAGCATTTT. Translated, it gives CASSLKTGPQHF.